A selection of T cell receptor beta chains follows, all from one sample in a study of blood T cells in healthy people across ages. TCRdb re-derived calls from the 5' RACE reads in MiXCR, one entry per CDR3 protein. Altogether 500,000 to 600,000 distinct CDR3 sequences are present, approximately 25% being singletons, with the ten largest covering around 18%. Sequenced input: blood. All receptors come from a woman in her 70s in good health. Both conserved end residues are part of each CDR3. A D gene is named only where the DNA matches it firmly. A clone size is listed for some rows: how often the clone was seen (once, few, many), or a class if it is expanded.

J gene: TRBJ2-3
V gene: TRBV14
clone size: once
D gene: .
CDR3 protein: CASSQALFTRYF

J gene: TRBJ2-7
V gene: TRBV20-1
clone size: few
D gene: TRBD2
CDR3 protein: CSASLAGANEQYF

J gene: TRBJ2-1
V gene: TRBV30
clone size: many
D gene: .
CDR3 protein: CACLGSPNNEQFF

J gene: .
V gene: TRBV5-1
clone size: few
D gene: .
CDR3 protein: CASSSGRNPCEQYF

J gene: TRBJ2-7
V gene: TRBV6-5
clone size: .
D gene: .
CDR3 protein: CASSYSRGYYEQYF

J gene: TRBJ2-5
V gene: TRBV4-2
clone size: .
D gene: .
CDR3 protein: CASSPKPGETQYF

J gene: TRBJ2-2
V gene: TRBV6-2/TRBV6-3
clone size: few
D gene: .
CDR3 protein: CASSRNSRTGELFF

J gene: TRBJ2-5
V gene: TRBV5-6
clone size: .
D gene: .
CDR3 protein: CASSFRLGTQYF

J gene: TRBJ2-5
V gene: TRBV29-1
clone size: .
D gene: .
CDR3 protein: CSVDRTPGETQYF

J gene: TRBJ1-2
V gene: TRBV30
clone size: .
D gene: .
CDR3 protein: CAWRKDQSVLTF